This T cell receptor beta chain was profiled in a study of a mutant IDH1 vaccine in newly diagnosed glioma. Looking at the study overall: Following radiotherapy alone, or alongside temozolomide cycles, vaccination was started after an interval of 4-6 weeks. Most patients had received both radiotherapy and temozolomide, the prior options being radiotherapy, temozolomide, or both.

TCRdb's table, derived via immunoSEQ multiplex PCR, lists solely in-frame clones and lacks some. The table has tens of thousands of clones, about two thirds seen once. Comments on this clone: Antigen: not known.

Described time point: week 47, end of study. With topical imiquimod, each dose of the vaccine consisted of 300 ug of mutant IDH1 20-mer peptide. The sequence came from a middle-aged man with glioma. Some clones in this sample may be carry-over from other donors' samples. Here the sequenced sample was peripheral blood mononuclear cells (PBMCs), taken from a glioma patient whose treatment included an IDH1 peptide vaccine.

The CDR3 DNA reads as TGCGCCAGCAGTCGGTTTACTTCTGAAGCTTTCTTT. Its protein is CASSRFTSEAFF. The J gene is TRBJ1-1, the V gene TRBV23-1; D remains unclear. TRBV23-1 carries the ORF label, with uncertain function. V lost 4 bases to trimming and J lost 6 bases, with 9 bases between them. The CDR3 has 12 amino acids.